This T cell receptor beta chain came from a study of shared T cell receptors in the human thymus. Germline-derived CDR1 and CDR2 are SGHRS and YFSETQ. This CDR3 region has 20 residues. After removal of 0 bases from V and 0 bases from J, the junction contained 11 bases not matched to a gene. The data were produced by immunoSEQ multiplex PCR, yet TCRdb's version contains in-frame clones alone and is incomplete. The sample consists of about 660,000 clones, 70% to 90% of them appearing once. The sample also formed part of further work on human thymus T cells. Per that paper: Having corrective surgery for congenital heart defects, healthy Finnish infants were the ones who donated. Gene usage (both V and J) appeared biased in thymic and blood repertoires. The related literature has documented a marked overlap of thymic repertoires among unrelated individuals.

The source is a boy less than two years old with a congenital heart defect. The sample consisted of thymocytes. The chain is built from TRBV5-1 and TRBJ2-2; 10 positions match TRBD2. As DNA, the CDR3 is TGCGCCAGCAGCTTGGGCGGGGTAACTAGCGGGAATACGAACACCGGGGAGCTGTTTTTT. Amino acids: CASSLGGVTSGNTNTGELFF.